These 7 T cell receptor beta chains originate from one sample sequenced in a study of blood T cell repertoires in COVID-19. The assay was immunoSEQ multiplex PCR, and TCRdb's table has in-frame clones only and misses some. The table lists around 240,000 clones, about 85% of them singletons. Source material: peripheral blood. These TCRs come from a man aged 35-49 years with acute or convalescent COVID-19.

This clone was seen a single time. A junction end diverges from the germline sequence, so it may reflect a read error. The chain joins TRBV6-5 to TRBJ1-2; TRBD1 matches at 8 bases. The CDR3 consists of 14 residues. Germline-derived CDR1 and CDR2 are MNHEY and SVGAGI. CDR3 coding DNA: TGTGCCGAAAGAGGACAGGGACCTAACTATGGCCACACCTTC. Protein product: CAERGQGPNYGHTF.

The chain is built from TRBV9 and TRBJ2-3; 15 bases are shared with TRBD2. Unmatched junction bases numbered 4, after V lost 3 bases and J lost 2 bases. CDR3 length equals 17 residues. CDR1 and CDR2 from the germline V gene are SGDLS and YYNGEE. CDR3: CASSEGLAGGFTDTQYF. CDR3 coding DNA: TGTGCCAGCAGCGAGGGACTAGCGGGGGGCTTCACAGATACGCAGTATTTT.

CDR3 region: CASIGRQNTGELFF. DNA of the CDR3: TGTGCCAGTATTGGTCGACAGAACACCGGGGAGCTGTTTTTT. The rearrangement uses TRBV19 and TRBJ2-2; D unclear. There are 14 residues in the CDR3. The V end was cut by 7 bases, the J end by 1 base, with 10 bases between. CDR1 is LNHDA, CDR2 SQIVND, per germline (reference sequence).

The V call is TRBV12-3 or TRBV12-4, the J call TRBJ2-7; 8 bases map to TRBD2. The CDR3 length is 12 residues. After removal of 3 bases from V and 7 bases from J, the junction contained 2 bases not matched to a gene. The CDR3 DNA reads as TGTGCCAGCAGTTTCGGGGGGGAAGAGCAGTACTTC. Residues: CASSFGGEEQYF.

The chain has TRBV5-4 and TRBJ2-7, with D possibly matching TRBD1 (5 bases). The V gene's germline CDR1 is SGHNT and CDR2 YYREEE (reference sequence). Trimming removed 1 base from V and 2 bases from J, with 10 bases in between. CDR3 length equals 14 residues. The CDR3 loop is CASSLMQGTYEQYF. The CDR3, as DNA: TGTGCCAGCAGCTTGATGCAGGGAACCTACGAGCAGTACTTC.

V gene TRBV10-3 combines with J gene TRBJ2-7, with 7 bases identical to TRBD1. There are 14 residues in the CDR3. The ends lost 8 bases at V and 3 bases at J; junction bases unmatched: 10. Germline V gene lookup returns CDR1 ENHRY and CDR2 SYGVKD. The CDR3 DNA reads as TGTGCCATCTCTCAAACAGGGGTCATCTACGAGCAGTACTTC. It specifies CAISQTGVIYEQYF.

V gene TRBV6-6 combines with J gene TRBJ2-3, with TRBD2 matching 7 bases. Germline assignment: CDR1 MNHNY and CDR2 SVGAGI (reference sequence). Trimming removed 4 bases from V and 3 bases from J; junction bases left unmatched: 7. The CDR3 extends over 15 amino acids. CDR3 sequence (DNA): TGTGCCAGCAGTTCGCGGCGGGGGAATACAGATACGCAGTATTTT. Its protein is CASSSRRGNTDTQYF.